A selection of T cell receptor beta chains follows, all from one sample in a study of T cells in Graves' hyperthyroidism and ophthalmopathy. Via MiXCR, TCRdb re-called the multiplex PCR reads, giving one row per CDR3 protein. This table has hundreds of thousands of distinct CDR3 sequences, more than 15% appearing once. Source material: blood. The receptors were gathered from a woman younger than 35 with Graves' hyperthyroidism. CDR3s include the opening cysteine and the closing phenylalanine or tryptophan. D genes are given only for firm matches. The listing skips clone size in some rows; elsewhere it reads once, few, many or a size class.

j_gene	v_gene	d_gene	abundance	CDR3nt	CDR3aa
TRBJ2-7	TRBV4-1	TRBD2	NA	TGCGCCAGCAGCCAAGCCCGTGTCGGACTAGCGGTCTACGAGCAGTACTTC	CASSQARVGLAVYEQYF
TRBJ1-2	TRBV20-1	NA	few	TGCAGTGCCCCTATCGATGGGGGGTTCTATGGCTACACCTTC	CSAPIDGGFYGYTF
TRBJ2-3	TRBV20-1	NA	NA	TGCAGTGCTAGTTGGGCCCTGAGGAGGACAGATACGCAGTATTTT	CSASWALRRTDTQYF
TRBJ2-7	TRBV6-2/TRBV6-3	TRBD1	NA	TGTGCCAGCAGTTACGATGGGGGACAGGGCTACGAGCAGTACTTC	CASSYDGGQGYEQYF
TRBJ2-5	TRBV29-1	NA	NA	TGCAGCGACAGGGTCGGGGAGACCCAGTACTTC	CSDRVGETQYF
TRBJ2-7	TRBV5-5	NA	NA	TGTGCCACCAAGTATGAGGGTGAGCAGTACTTC	CATKYEGEQYF
TRBJ2-2	TRBV14	NA	many	TGTGCCAGCAGCCAAGTCGGCGGGAACACCGGGGAGCTGTTTTTT	CASSQVGGNTGELFF
TRBJ2-1	TRBV7-2	NA	NA	TGTGCCAGCAGCCGCTACGGATCTTACAATGAGCAGTTCTTC	CASSRYGSYNEQFF
TRBJ2-2	TRBV27	TRBD2	NA	TGTGCCAGCAGTTTAAGGGGAGGGTCCGGGGAGCTGTTTTTT	CASSLRGGSGELFF
TRBJ1-6	TRBV10-3	NA	NA	TGTGCCACACGGACCCCTTTCAGGGCGGTCGGGAATTCACCCCTCCACTTT	CATRTPFRAVGNSPLHF
TRBJ2-3	TRBV4-2	NA	few	TGTGCCAGCAGCCAAGTAACGGGCAGCACAGATACGCAGTATTTT	CASSQVTGSTDTQYF
TRBJ2-7	TRBV2	TRBD1	many	TGTGCCAGCATCACAGAATACAGGGGCCCCAATTGGTACGAGCAGTACTTC	CASITEYRGPNWYEQYF
TRBJ2-1	TRBV15	TRBD1	NA	TGTGCCACCAGCAGACCCGGGACAGGGTTAGGGGCCAATGAGCAGTTCTTC	CATSRPGTGLGANEQFF
TRBJ1-1	TRBV6-1	NA	many	TGTGCCAGCAGCCGGGGCAGGGAGCTCATGAACACTGAAGCTTTCTTT	CASSRGRELMNTEAFF
TRBJ2-7	TRBV7-9	TRBD1	many	TGTGCCAGCAGCTCAACGACAGGGGAACCCAACGAGCAGTACTTC	CASSSTTGEPNEQYF
TRBJ1-5	TRBV20-1	NA	many	TGCAGTGCTAGAGATACAGGACAGCTCAATCAGCCCCAGCATTTT	CSARDTGQLNQPQHF
TRBJ1-1	TRBV6-4	NA	NA	TGTGCCAGCAGTGTCTTACCGGGTTACACTGAAGCTTTCTTT	CASSVLPGYTEAFF
TRBJ2-7	TRBV29-1	TRBD2	many	TGCAGCGCCGCCCGGGCGGGGGGATACGAGCAGTACTTC	CSAARAGGYEQYF